Presented here are 5 T cell receptor beta chains from one specimen sequenced in a study of vaccination effects on CD4 cells after COVID-19. Sequencing used immunoSEQ multiplex PCR; TCRdb keeps in-frame clones, though not all of them. The repertoire holds tens of thousands of clones, with roughly 80% as singletons. Antigen-specific CD4+ T cells expanded by the ViraFEST assay with viral peptide pools were then sequenced. Isolation of CD4+ T cells took place after about ten days of culture. People in the vaccine group had not been infected with SARS-CoV-2 before, and their nucleocapsid antibodies were negative. What these receptors recognize is not known. The material sequenced was CD4+ T cells from PBMCs cultured with HCoV-OC43 spike peptides, taken before COVID-19 vaccination. This sample's subset: HCoV-OC43 spike overlapping peptide pool stimulation. The receptors come from a human donor who received a COVID-19 vaccine.

V and J are TRBV3-1 (or the pseudogene TRBV3-2) and TRBJ2-2; 7 bases match TRBD1. The CDR3 has 15 residues. The V gene's germline CDR1 is LGHDT and CDR2 YNNKEL (reference sequence). Trimming took 3 bases from V and 6 from J; bases not matched to a gene: 7. The CDR3 DNA follows: TGTGCCAGCAGCCACCACTCTGGGACAGCCGGGGAGCTGTTTTTT. Its translation is CASSHHSGTAGELFF.

The chain couples TRBV23-1 to TRBJ1-5; TRBD1 might be the D (5 bases). TRBV23-1 is flagged as an ORF with uncertain function. V was pared by 0 bases and J by 4 bases, with 13 bases between. The CDR3 contains 16 residues. CDR3 DNA: TGCGCCAGCAGTCAATCGGGGGACCCCCTTAATCAGCCCCAGCATTTT. Protein product: CASSQSGDPLNQPQHF.

This clone showed up just a few times. The chain carries TRBV5-6 and TRBJ2-1; D tentatively reads TRBD1 or TRBD2 (6 bases each). From germline, CDR1 is SGHDT and CDR2 YYEEEE. This CDR3 is 13 amino acids long. V lost 4 bases, J lost 6 bases, and 11 bases lay in between. CDR3 in amino acids: CASSKGGVNEQFF. CDR3 DNA sequence: TGTGCCAGCAGCAAGGGGGGAGTCAATGAGCAGTTCTTC.

The J gene is TRBJ2-7, the V gene TRBV5-6; possible D gene TRBD1, 6 bases. The germline V gene encodes CDR1 SGHDT and CDR2 YYEEEE. Trimming left V 4 bases short and J 2 bases short, with 16 bases between. The CDR3 is 15 residues long. CDR3 residues: CASSRLSGVPYEQYV. Written as DNA, the CDR3 is TGTGCCAGCAGCCGCCTTTCAGGGGTTCCCTACGAGCAGTACGTC.

The chain recombines TRBV6-1 with TRBJ1-5; a possible D gene is TRBD1 (6 bases). CDR1 is MNHNS and CDR2 is SASEGT in the germline V gene. The ends were cut back, 0 bases at V and 6 bases at J, with 15 bases in the middle. The CDR3 has 16 residues. CDR3 region: CASSEAGRGWGQPQHF. The DNA for the CDR3 is TGTGCCAGCAGTGAAGCTGGCAGGGGCTGGGGTCAGCCCCAGCATTTT.